The entry below describes one T cell receptor beta chain. Living in 20 to 30 US areas, the participants were between 18 and 89 years of age. Sequenced by immunoSEQ multiplex PCR; TCRdb stores in-frame clones only, minus some. This table holds 200,000 to 250,000 clones, about 90% found once. This specimen comes from a study of blood T cell repertoires in COVID-19. Whole-study context: Acute and convalescent COVID-19 samples came from the United States, Italy and Spain. PBMCs, B-cell-depleted T cells, or T cells provided the cDNA or gDNA that made up the material.

This CDR3 has 17 residues. Germline V gives CDR1 SGHAT, CDR2 FQNNGV. After removal of 5 bases from V and 4 bases from J, the junction contained 13 bases not matched to a gene. This TCR came from a man between 50 and 59 years old who had been exposed to COVID-19. The specimen sequenced was PBMCs or T cells enriched from blood (not recorded which). The J gene is TRBJ1-4, the V gene TRBV11-2; 7 bases match TRBD1. The CDR3 region has the DNA TGTGCCAGCAGCCCTGAATTTGGGACAGACTATAATGAAAAACTGTTTTTT. Amino acids: CASSPEFGTDYNEKLFF.